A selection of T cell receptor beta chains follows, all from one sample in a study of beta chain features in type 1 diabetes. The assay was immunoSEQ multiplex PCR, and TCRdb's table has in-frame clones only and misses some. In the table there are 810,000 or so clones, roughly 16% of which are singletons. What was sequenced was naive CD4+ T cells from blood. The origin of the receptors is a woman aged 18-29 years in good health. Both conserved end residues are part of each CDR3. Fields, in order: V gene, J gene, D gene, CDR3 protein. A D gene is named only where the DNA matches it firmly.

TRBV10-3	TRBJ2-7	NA	CAIGQVYEQYF
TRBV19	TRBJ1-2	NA	CASSIGVNYGYTF
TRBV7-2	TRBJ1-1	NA	CASSLSTGVNTEAFF
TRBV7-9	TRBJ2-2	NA	CASSTVVISGIGELFF
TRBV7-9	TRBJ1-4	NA	CASSLTGQSNEKLFF
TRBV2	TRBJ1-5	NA	CASAGQTRTYQPQHF
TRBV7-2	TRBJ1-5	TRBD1	CASSPQGGPGQPQHF
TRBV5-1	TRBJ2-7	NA	CASSVLSYGSYEQYF
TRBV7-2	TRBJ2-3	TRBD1	CASSGQGARHTQYF
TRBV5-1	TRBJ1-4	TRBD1	CASNDKPGQGSEKLFF
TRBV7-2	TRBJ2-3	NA	CASRLRGLSTDTQYF
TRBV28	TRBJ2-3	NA	CASSFLTIKSPRTDTQYF
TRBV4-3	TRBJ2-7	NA	CASSQDPGPYEQYF
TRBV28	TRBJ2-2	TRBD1	CASSLLHGTGNTGELFF
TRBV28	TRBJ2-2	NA	CASSLLALKNTGELFF
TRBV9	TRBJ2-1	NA	CASSVASLSYNEQFF
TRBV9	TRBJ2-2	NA	CASSVAELYTGELFF
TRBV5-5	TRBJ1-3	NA	CASSLAGSGNTIYF
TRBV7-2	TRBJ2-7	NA	CASSFRADYEQYF
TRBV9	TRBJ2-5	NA	CASSVGIYRETQYF
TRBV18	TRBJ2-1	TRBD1	CASSPFDRDNEQFF
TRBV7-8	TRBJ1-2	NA	CASSSSPTDGGGYTF